Listed below are T cell receptor beta chains from one sample, sequenced in a study of CD8 T cells in Susac syndrome. TCRdb re-called the immunoSEQ multiplex PCR reads with MiXCR, one entry per CDR3 protein. Seen here are fewer than 200,000 distinct CDR3 sequences, about 95% observed once, and the top ten hold 0.085% to 0.11%. Sequencing was done on a sample of CD4+ T cells from PBMCs. The receptor source for this set is a human donor in good health. CDR3s include the opening cysteine and the closing phenylalanine or tryptophan. Each record gives: D gene, V gene, clone size, J gene, CDR3 protein, CDR3 DNA. D genes are given only for firm matches. Some rows have no size entry. The others give once, few or many, or a class for an expanded clone.

>.|TRBV5-1|.|TRBJ1-1
CASSRNLLGDTEAFF
TGCGCCAGCAGCCGAAACCTCTTAGGGGACACTGAAGCTTTCTTT
>.|TRBV3-1|.|TRBJ2-1
CASSQDARAKQFF
TGTGCCAGCAGCCAAGATGCGCGGGCCAAGCAGTTCTTC
>TRBD1|TRBV5-4|once|TRBJ2-7
CASSLDGTGGFYEQYF
TGTGCCAGCAGCTTGGACGGGACAGGGGGCTTCTACGAGCAGTACTTC
>.|TRBV20-1|.|TRBJ2-3
CSARDFRGSTDTQYF
TGCAGTGCTAGAGATTTCCGGGGGAGTACAGATACGCAGTATTTT
>TRBD1|TRBV3-1|.|TRBJ2-1
CASSPYGQGVDNEQFF
TGTGCCAGCAGCCCATACGGACAGGGGGTCGACAATGAGCAGTTCTTC
>.|TRBV6-5|.|TRBJ2-7
CASRATGSYEQYF
TGTGCCAGCAGGGCCACCGGCTCCTACGAGCAGTACTTC
>.|TRBV11-2|.|TRBJ2-3
CASSLQVRTDTQYF
TGTGCCAGCAGCTTACAAGTCCGCACAGATACGCAGTATTTT
>.|TRBV30|few|TRBJ1-1
CAWSPNREKAFF
TGTGCCTGGAGTCCAAACCGGGAGAAGGCTTTCTTT
>.|TRBV12-3/TRBV12-4|.|TRBJ2-1
CASWSGTTYNEQFF
TGTGCCAGCTGGTCCGGGACAACCTACAATGAGCAGTTCTTC
>TRBD2|TRBV28|.|TRBJ2-1
CASRKRGPNYNEQFF
TGTGCCAGCAGGAAGCGGGGCCCGAACTACAATGAGCAGTTCTTC
>.|TRBV15|.|TRBJ2-7
CATSRDQVPSYEQYF
TGTGCCACCAGCAGAGATCAGGTTCCCTCCTACGAGCAGTACTTC
>.|TRBV20-1|.|TRBJ1-1
CSARDLRARGFEAFF
TGCAGTGCTAGAGATTTAAGGGCAAGGGGGTTTGAAGCTTTCTTT
>TRBD1|TRBV19|.|TRBJ1-5
CASSTDRGAVYQPQHF
TGTGCCAGTAGTACGGACAGGGGTGCAGTGTATCAGCCCCAGCATTTT
>.|TRBV27|.|TRBJ2-2
CASTLSGSTGELFF
TGTGCCAGCACCCTTTCGGGGTCCACCGGGGAGCTGTTTTTT
>TRBD1|TRBV9|.|TRBJ2-3
CASSAGTAPSTDTQYF
TGTGCCAGCAGCGCTGGGACAGCCCCTAGCACAGATACGCAGTATTTT
>TRBD2|TRBV18|.|TRBJ2-3
CASSLTSSGQSTDTQYF
TGTGCCAGCTCACTTACCAGTAGCGGGCAAAGCACAGATACGCAGTATTTT
>TRBD2|TRBV29-1|.|TRBJ2-5
CSVDRAGDETQYF
TGCAGCGTTGATAGGGCGGGAGATGAGACCCAGTACTTC
>.|TRBV6-2/TRBV6-3|.|TRBJ2-2
CASTRDSGELFF
TGTGCGAGCACCCGGGACTCCGGGGAGCTGTTTTTT
>TRBD1|TRBV5-1|.|TRBJ2-1
CASSLPTGPNEQFF
TGCGCCAGCAGCTTACCGACAGGGCCCAATGAGCAGTTCTTC
>TRBD2|TRBV20-1|.|TRBJ2-5
CSAGRGDPVERETQYF
TGCAGTGCTGGGCGGGGGGACCCGGTCGAGAGAGAGACCCAGTACTTC
>.|TRBV3-1|once|TRBJ2-7
CASSQERFSYEQYF
TGTGCCAGCAGCCAAGAGCGGTTCTCCTACGAGCAGTACTTC
>TRBD2|TRBV29-1|.|TRBJ2-5
CSVALAGVRETQYF
TGCAGCGTGGCGCTAGCGGGAGTTAGAGAGACCCAGTACTTC
>TRBD2|TRBV7-2|.|TRBJ2-5
CASSLVLAGGETQYF
TGTGCCAGCAGCTTAGTCCTAGCGGGAGGGGAGACCCAGTACTTC
>TRBD1|TRBV3-1|.|TRBJ1-2
CASSHRDRNSGYTF
TGTGCCAGCAGCCACCGGGACAGGAACTCTGGCTACACCTTC
>.|TRBV20-1|.|TRBJ2-6
CSASPVASGANVLTF
TGCAGTGCTAGCCCCGTGGCTTCTGGGGCCAACGTCCTGACTTTC
>.|TRBV19|.|TRBJ2-1
CASKRYLTDNEQFF
TGTGCCAGTAAAAGATATCTAACGGACAATGAGCAGTTCTTC
>TRBD2|TRBV5-6|.|TRBJ2-1
CASSPYGRASYNEQFF
TGTGCCAGCAGTCCCTATGGGAGGGCCTCCTACAATGAGCAGTTCTTC
>.|TRBV7-9|.|TRBJ1-5
CASSLGGINQPQHF
TGTGCCAGCAGCTTAGGAGGGATCAATCAGCCCCAGCATTTT
>.|TRBV6-2/TRBV6-3|.|TRBJ2-7
CASSYSGLSGEQYF
TGTGCCAGCAGTTACTCTGGACTCTCGGGCGAGCAGTACTTC
>.|TRBV5-1|.|TRBJ2-6
CASSKDSGANVLTF
TGCGCCAGCAGTAAAGACTCTGGGGCCAACGTCCTGACTTTC
>.|TRBV7-9|.|TRBJ2-1
CASTVNNEQFF
TGTGCCAGCACAGTCAACAATGAGCAGTTCTTC
>TRBD2|TRBV2|.|TRBJ2-1
CASGLAGGDYGEQFF
TGTGCCAGCGGATTAGCGGGAGGTGACTACGGTGAGCAGTTCTTC
>.|TRBV29-1|.|TRBJ1-1
CSVEKQGRSEAFF
TGCAGCGTTGAAAAACAGGGTAGGTCTGAAGCTTTCTTT
>.|TRBV7-9|.|TRBJ2-1
CASSSEGQFF
TGTGCCAGCAGCTCCGAGGGCCAGTTCTTC
>TRBD2|TRBV29-1|once|TRBJ2-1
CSVVGLAGLWDEQFF
TGCAGCGTTGTCGGACTAGCGGGCCTATGGGATGAGCAGTTCTTC
>.|TRBV27|.|TRBJ2-3
CASSLRGRARVADTQYF
TGTGCCAGCAGTTTAAGGGGCAGGGCAAGGGTGGCAGATACGCAGTATTTT
>TRBD1|TRBV30|.|TRBJ1-1
CAWSEGANTEAFF
TGTGCCTGGAGTGAGGGGGCGAACACTGAAGCTTTCTTT
>.|TRBV5-6|.|TRBJ2-5
CASSWGRQETQYF
TGTGCCAGCAGTTGGGGACGGCAAGAGACCCAGTACTTC
>.|TRBV29-1|.|TRBJ1-2
CSVELSFYGYTF
TGCAGCGTTGAGCTGTCCTTCTATGGCTACACCTTC
>.|TRBV29-1|.|TRBJ1-5
CSVGTRGNQPQHF
TGCAGCGTGGGGACTCGTGGCAATCAGCCCCAGCATTTT
>TRBD1|TRBV20-1|.|TRBJ1-4
CSAEQGGAFEKLFF
TGCAGTGCCGAACAGGGGGGCGCCTTTGAAAAACTGTTTTTT
>.|TRBV28|.|TRBJ2-7
CASSLSRLGRYEQYF
TGTGCCAGCAGTTTATCCCGACTAGGCCGATACGAGCAGTACTTC
>.|TRBV7-2|.|TRBJ2-3
CASDRQRSTDTQYF
TGTGCCAGCGACCGGCAGCGGAGCACAGATACGCAGTATTTT
>TRBD1|TRBV14|.|TRBJ2-5
CASSQPDRSQETQYF
TGTGCCAGCAGCCAACCGGACAGGTCCCAAGAGACCCAGTACTTC
>TRBD1|TRBV29-1|.|TRBJ1-2
CSVDRGLGGYTF
TGCAGCGTTGACAGGGGGCTAGGAGGCTACACCTTC
>TRBD2|TRBV30|.|TRBJ2-1
CAWSVGGLAGQFF
TGTGCCTGGAGTGTAGGTGGCCTAGCGGGGCAGTTCTTC
>TRBD1|TRBV29-1|.|TRBJ2-1
CSVLTGTGFNEQFF
TGCAGCGTTCTAACCGGGACAGGGTTCAATGAGCAGTTCTTC
>.|TRBV4-3|.|TRBJ2-3
CASSQGDWDTQYF
TGCGCCAGCAGCCAGGGCGACTGGGATACGCAGTATTTT
>.|TRBV5-1|.|TRBJ2-2
CASSLEGAGELFF
TGCGCCAGCAGCTTGGAGGGGGCCGGGGAGCTGTTTTTT
>.|TRBV5-6|.|TRBJ2-4
CASSFTGAKNIQYF
TGTGCCAGCAGCTTTACCGGAGCCAAAAACATTCAGTACTTC
>TRBD2|TRBV29-1|.|TRBJ2-3
CSGGSGGADTQYF
TGCAGCGGGGGGAGCGGGGGAGCAGATACGCAGTATTTT
>.|TRBV20-1|once|TRBJ2-2
CRSQDANTGELFF
TGCAGAAGCCAGGACGCGAACACCGGGGAGCTGTTTTTT
>.|TRBV7-9|.|TRBJ1-5
CASSFSGNSNQPQHF
TGTGCCAGCAGCTTTTCAGGGAACAGCAATCAGCCCCAGCATTTT
>.|TRBV20-1|.|TRBJ2-1
CSARDERAYNEQFF
TGCAGTGCTAGAGATGAGCGGGCCTACAATGAGCAGTTCTTC
>.|TRBV6-2/TRBV6-3|.|TRBJ2-6
CASSYSGWDSGANVLTF
TGTGCCAGCAGTTACTCGGGCTGGGACTCTGGGGCCAACGTCCTGACTTTC